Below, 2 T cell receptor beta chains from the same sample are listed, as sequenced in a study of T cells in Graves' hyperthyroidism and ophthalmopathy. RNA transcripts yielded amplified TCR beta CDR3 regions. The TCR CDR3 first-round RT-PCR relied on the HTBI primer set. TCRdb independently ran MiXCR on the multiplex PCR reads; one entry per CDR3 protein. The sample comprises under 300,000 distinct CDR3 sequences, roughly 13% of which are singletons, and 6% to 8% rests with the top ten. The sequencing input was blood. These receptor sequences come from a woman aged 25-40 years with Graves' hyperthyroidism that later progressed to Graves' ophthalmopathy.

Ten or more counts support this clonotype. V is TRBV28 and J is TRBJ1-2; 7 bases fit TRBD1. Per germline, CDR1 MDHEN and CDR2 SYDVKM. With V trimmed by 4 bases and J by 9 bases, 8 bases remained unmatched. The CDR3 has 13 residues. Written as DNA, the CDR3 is TGTGCCAGCAGTTCTCAATCGACAGGGAGCTACACCTTC. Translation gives CASSSQSTGSYTF.

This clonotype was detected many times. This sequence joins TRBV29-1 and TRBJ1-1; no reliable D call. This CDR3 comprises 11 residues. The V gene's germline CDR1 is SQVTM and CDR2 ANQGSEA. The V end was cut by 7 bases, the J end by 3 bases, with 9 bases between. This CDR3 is CSGDGYTEAFF. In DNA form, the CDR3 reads TGCAGCGGAGACGGGTACACTGAAGCTTTCTTT.